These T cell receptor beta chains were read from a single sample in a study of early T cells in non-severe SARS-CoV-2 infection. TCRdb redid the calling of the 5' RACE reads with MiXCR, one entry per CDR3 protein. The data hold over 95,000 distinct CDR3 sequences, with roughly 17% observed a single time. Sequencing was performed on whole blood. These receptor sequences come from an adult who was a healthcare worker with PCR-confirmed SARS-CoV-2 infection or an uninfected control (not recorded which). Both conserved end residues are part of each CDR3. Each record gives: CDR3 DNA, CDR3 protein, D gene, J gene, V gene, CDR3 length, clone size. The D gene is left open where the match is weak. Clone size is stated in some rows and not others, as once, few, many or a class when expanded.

TGTGCCAGCAGTATAGGGACTAGCGGGATATACGAGCAGTACTTC CASSIGTSGIYEQYF TRBD2 TRBJ2-7 TRBV27 15 few
TGTGCCAGCAGTGACTCGAGGACAGGGGGCTTGGATGAGCAGTTCTTC CASSDSRTGGLDEQFF TRBD1 TRBJ2-1 TRBV6-4 16 many
TGTGCCAGCAAGTTGACTAGCGGCACAGATACGCAGTATTTT CASKLTSGTDTQYF TRBD2 TRBJ2-3 TRBV2 14 NA
TGTGCCAGCAACTCCAAGCGGGTGTTATACGAGCAGTACTTC CASNSKRVLYEQYF NA TRBJ2-7 TRBV28 14 NA
TGTGCCAGCTCAGCGGTTGGCAATCAGCCCCAGCATTTT CASSAVGNQPQHF NA TRBJ1-5 TRBV18 13 once
TGTGCCAGCAGTGTGCGACAGGGAGGCGAGCAGTACTTC CASSVRQGGEQYF NA TRBJ2-7 TRBV6-4 13 NA
TGTGCCAGCAGCTTACCCCAGGGACACCTTTTCGGCTACACCTTC CASSLPQGHLFGYTF NA TRBJ1-2 TRBV7-9 15 NA
TGTGCCAGCAGCCCCCTAGGTTCCAACTCTGGGGCCAACGTCCTGACTTTC CASSPLGSNSGANVLTF NA TRBJ2-6 TRBV6-5 17 many
TGTGCCAGCAGCCCGGGGACCTGGCGGGGGCAAGAGACCCAGTACTTC CASSPGTWRGQETQYF TRBD2 TRBJ2-5 TRBV11-2 16 few
TGTGCCAGCAGGCGGGACAGTGGAAATGAAAAACTGTTTTTT CASRRDSGNEKLFF TRBD1 TRBJ1-4 TRBV27 14 NA
TGTGCCACCCAACCTGCCGGGTTTACGAACACCGGGGAGCTGTTTTTT CATQPAGFTNTGELFF NA TRBJ2-2 TRBV18 16 NA
TGTGCCAGCAGCTTGGACCCCCCATACGAGCAGTACTTC CASSLDPPYEQYF NA TRBJ2-7 TRBV7-2 13 NA
TGCAGCGTTGTCCCGACAGGGTTATTGGAGACCCAGTACTTC CSVVPTGLLETQYF TRBD1 TRBJ2-5 TRBV29-1 14 few
TGTGCCAGCAGCTTAGCCAGGGGGCCGGGCACTGAAGCTTTCTTT CASSLARGPGTEAFF TRBD1 TRBJ1-1 TRBV7-9 15 few
TGTGCCAGCAGCCATATCACCGGGGAGCTGTTTTTT CASSHITGELFF NA TRBJ2-2 TRBV3-1 12 few
TGTGCCATCAGTGAGTCGAGTTCTGAAGCTTTCTTT CAISESSSEAFF NA TRBJ1-1 TRBV10-3 12 NA
TGCAGTGCTAGAGTTGGGGCCGGCACTGAAGCTTTCTTT CSARVGAGTEAFF NA TRBJ1-1 TRBV20-1 13 NA
TGTGCCAGCAGCTTACGACTGAGCTCCTACAATGAGCAGTTCTTC CASSLRLSSYNEQFF NA TRBJ2-1 TRBV7-2 15 many
TGTGCCAGCAGCTTTGAGTACCAAGAGACCCAGTACTTC CASSFEYQETQYF NA TRBJ2-5 TRBV7-9 13 NA
TGTGCCAGCAGTTCTCAAGCGTCTAACTATGGCTACACCTTC CASSSQASNYGYTF NA TRBJ1-2 TRBV7-2 14 few
TGTGCCAGCAGTTTTTCAGGGTCCCTAGGGCCCCAGCATTTT CASSFSGSLGPQHF NA TRBJ1-5 TRBV12-3/TRBV12-4 14 few
TGTGCCAGCAGTAACCCTGGGGTCCCCTACGAGCAGTACTTC CASSNPGVPYEQYF NA TRBJ2-7 TRBV12-3/TRBV12-4 14 few
TGTGCCAGCAGTTTTACAGGGGAGTTGTCTTCTTTCTTT CASSFTGELSSFF TRBD1 TRBJ1-1 TRBV6-6 13 many
TGTGCCAGCACCGGGGGGGGGCGCCCCGATGAGCAGTTCTTC CASTGGGRPDEQFF TRBD2 TRBJ2-1 TRBV27 14 few
TGCGCCAGCAGCACCGGGACTAGCAACGAGCAGTACTTC CASSTGTSNEQYF TRBD2 TRBJ2-7 TRBV5-1 13 NA
TGCGCCAGCAGCCATCCGTGGAACACTGAAGCTTTCTTT CASSHPWNTEAFF NA TRBJ1-1 TRBV5-1 13 few
TGTGCCAGCAGTTCAGGGGATGAGCAGTTCTTC CASSSGDEQFF NA TRBJ2-1 TRBV6-6 11 many
TGTGCCAGCAGCCATTCAAGGGCGGGCGAGCAGTACTTC CASSHSRAGEQYF NA TRBJ2-7 TRBV3-1 13 NA
TGTGCTAGTGGACTCCGAGAGACCCAGTACTTC CASGLRETQYF NA TRBJ2-5 TRBV12-5 11 few
TGCAGCGCTTCGTTGGGGGTCTGGGCTTTCTTT CSASLGVWAFF NA TRBJ1-1 TRBV29-1 11 NA
TGTGCCAGCAGCTTGATGGGCTATGGCTACACCTTC CASSLMGYGYTF NA TRBJ1-2 TRBV5-8 12 NA
TGTGCCACCAGTGACATTGTCAGGACGAGCTCCTACAATGAGCAGTTCTTC CATSDIVRTSSYNEQFF NA TRBJ2-1 TRBV24-1 17 few
TGTGCTAGTGGTTTGGTCACCACAGGGAATTCCCCCGGGGACTATGGCTACACCTTC CASGLVTTGNSPGDYGYTF NA TRBJ1-2 TRBV12-5 19 NA
TGTGCTAGCGGTGAGGGTCTGGGACAGCTTTCTGAAGCTTTCTTT CASGEGLGQLSEAFF TRBD1 TRBJ1-1 TRBV2 15 NA
TGTGCCGCGGTGGGGGGCCCAGATACGCAGTATTTT CAAVGGPDTQYF NA TRBJ2-3 TRBV28 12 few
TGTGCCAGCAGCCCAATGGAGGGCTCCACGCAGTATTTT CASSPMEGSTQYF NA TRBJ2-3 TRBV5-8 13 few
TGTGCCAGCACACAGGGGGACGGCTACACCTTC CASTQGDGYTF TRBD1 TRBJ1-2 TRBV6-2/TRBV6-3 11 few
TGTGCCAGCAGTCCGGGACAAATCGGTGGAGAGACCCAGTACTTC CASSPGQIGGETQYF NA TRBJ2-5 TRBV6-2/TRBV6-3 15 NA
TGTGCCAGCAGCGTAGGAGATACGCAGTATTTT CASSVGDTQYF NA TRBJ2-3 TRBV9 11 few
TGTGCCAGCAGTGAAGCACTGGGGCCAAATCATGCTAATGAGCAGTTCTTC CASSEALGPNHANEQFF NA TRBJ2-1 TRBV6-1 17 many
TGTGCCAGCAGTTACAGGAGGACCGGCGGGGACGAGCAGTACTTC CASSYRRTGGDEQYF NA TRBJ2-7 TRBV6-2/TRBV6-3 15 many
TGTGCCAGCAGTTTATATGCGGGACAGGGCGATGAAAAACTGTTTTTT CASSLYAGQGDEKLFF TRBD1 TRBJ1-4 TRBV27 16 few
TGTGCCAGGGAGACAGGGGTCGGGGCCAACGTCCTGACTTTC CARETGVGANVLTF TRBD1 TRBJ2-6 TRBV2 14 NA
TGTGCCAGCAGCGTAGAGGGTAGCGGGAGAGCCGAGCAGTACTTC CASSVEGSGRAEQYF TRBD2 TRBJ2-7 TRBV9 15 few